Below are 21 T cell receptor beta chains sequenced from a single sample in a study of CD8 T cells in Susac syndrome. The RNA, about 0.45 to 1 ug, was put through reverse transcription using random hexamers. TCRdb itself ran the immunoSEQ multiplex PCR reads through MiXCR, one entry per CDR3 protein. This sample has some 150,000 distinct CDR3 sequences, with roughly 94% found just once. Specimen: CD4+ T cells from PBMCs. All receptors derive from a human donor in good health.

The genes are TRBV27 and TRBJ1-5; 7 bases map to TRBD1. The V gene's germline CDR1 is MNHEY and CDR2 SMNVEV (reference sequence). The CDR3 extends over 20 amino acids. V gave up 2 bases and J gave up 0 bases; unmatched junction bases: 16. Here the CDR3 DNA reads TGTGCCAGCAGTTTAAGAGCAGGCAGGGGGGATCCCAATAGCAATCAGCCCCAGCATTTT. Translation gives CASSLRAGRGDPNSNQPQHF.

The V and J genes are TRBV3-1 and TRBJ1-1; no clear D gene. With 1 base removed from V and 1 base from J, the gap between germline ends came to 10 bases. Germline CDR1 and CDR2: LGHDT and YNNKEL (reference sequence). The CDR3 sequence is 15 residues long. CDR3 in amino acids: CASSQAVSPNTEAFF. The CDR3 DNA sequence: TGTGCCAGCAGCCAAGCCGTCAGCCCGAACACTGAAGCTTTCTTT.

The CDR3 protein is CSVGPTGTGPYEQYF. Here the CDR3 DNA reads TGCAGCGTTGGACCCACCGGGACAGGGCCCTACGAGCAGTACTTC. V and J are TRBV29-1 and TRBJ2-7; 9 bases fit TRBD1. V lost 4 bases, J lost 2 bases, and 9 bases stayed unmatched. Germline V CDR1 and CDR2: SQVTM, ANQGSEA. The CDR3 covers 15 residues.

V and J are TRBV2 and TRBJ2-2, with a weak D call TRBD1 (5 bases). The V gene lost 1 base and the J gene lost 5 bases, with 11 bases spanning the gap. This CDR3 is built from 15 residues. Germline V gene data show CDR1 as SNHLY and CDR2 as FYNNEI. In nucleotides, the CDR3 is TGTGCCAGCAGTGAAGTGGTGGCAGGGACCGGGGAGCTGTTTTTT. It yields the protein CASSEVVAGTGELFF.

The genes are TRBV19 and TRBJ1-2; D possibly corresponds to TRBD1 (5 bases). The CDR3 covers 13 residues. Germline V lookup: CDR1 LNHDA, CDR2 SQIVND (reference sequence). Trimming stripped 9 bases from V and 1 base from J, with 12 bases between. CDR3 amino acids: CASVRDHNYGYTF. CDR3 nucleotide sequence: TGTGCCAGCGTAAGGGACCATAACTATGGCTACACCTTC.

The rearrangement uses TRBV6-2 or TRBV6-3 and TRBJ2-1, with D possibly TRBD1 on 6 matching bases. Germline CDR1 MNHEY, CDR2 SVGEGT. The CDR3 covers 11 residues. Trimming cost V 7 bases and J 8 bases, with 9 bases left between them. DNA of the CDR3: TGTGCCAGCACTCAGGGGTATGAGCAGTTCTTC. Translating gives CASTQGYEQFF.

The J gene is TRBJ2-7, the V gene TRBV27; D is unresolved. CDR3 size: 13 residues. The V end was cut by 4 bases, the J end by 3 bases, with 10 bases between. Germline-derived CDR1 and CDR2 are MNHEY and SMNVEV (reference sequence). In nucleotides, the CDR3 is TGTGCCAGCAGTTACGAGGCCCACTACGAGCAGTACTTC. It encodes CASSYEAHYEQYF.

The rearrangement uses TRBV6-5 and TRBJ2-7; 7 bases fit TRBD1. V lost 7 bases, J lost 4 bases, and 10 bases stayed unmatched. CDR1 is MNHEY and CDR2 is SVGAGI in the germline V gene. The CDR3 length is 14 residues. The DNA for the CDR3 is TGTGCCAGCACCGGCTCCCGGGACAGTTACGAGCAGTACTTC. Amino acids: CASTGSRDSYEQYF.

V and J are TRBV7-7 and TRBJ2-5, with a possible D match to TRBD2 (6 bases). This CDR3 has 14 residues. Germline assignment: CDR1 SSHAT and CDR2 FNYEAQ (reference sequence). Trimming removed 5 bases at V and 0 bases at J, with 10 bases between. CDR3 DNA sequence: TGTGCCAGCAGCCCGGGGGAGCACCAAGAGACCCAGTACTTC. Translated, it gives CASSPGEHQETQYF.

The chain recombines TRBV7-2 with TRBJ2-7; a possible D gene is TRBD1 (5 bases). V lost 6 bases and J lost 3, with 15 bases in between. The CDR3 is 14 residues long. CDR1 and CDR2 from the germline V gene are SGHTA and FQGNSA. CDR3 amino acids: CASSEGVANYEQYF. CDR3 DNA sequence: TGTGCCAGCAGTGAAGGGGTCGCGAACTACGAGCAGTACTTC.

V gene TRBV27 combines with J gene TRBJ2-7; the D gene is possibly TRBD2 (5 bases). Deletions cut 4 bases from V and 3 bases from J, with 13 bases between. Germline V gene lookup returns CDR1 MNHEY and CDR2 SMNVEV (reference sequence). The CDR3 is 14 amino acids. The CDR3 sequence is CASSSAAGIYEQYF. The CDR3 DNA reads TGTGCCAGCAGTTCAGCGGCAGGAATCTACGAGCAGTACTTC.

The gene calls are TRBV5-4 and TRBJ2-2, with D possibly being TRBD1 (5 bases). The ends were cut back, 6 bases at V and 5 bases at J, with 17 bases in the middle. There are 15 residues in the CDR3. CDR1 SGHNT and CDR2 YYREEE come from the germline V gene (reference sequence). The CDR3 loop reads CASNKGRQGTGELFF. The CDR3 DNA sequence: TGTGCCAGCAACAAAGGCCGGCAGGGAACCGGGGAGCTGTTTTTT. Full variable domain (rest looked up from reference TRBV5-4 and TRBJ2-2): ETGVTQSPTHLIKTRGQQVTLRCSSQSGHNTVSWYQQALGQGPQFIFQYYREEENGRGNFPPRFSGLQFPNYSSELNVNALELDDSALYLCASNKGRQGTGELFFGEGSRLTVL.

This sequence joins TRBV5-4 and TRBJ2-5, with D possibly matching TRBD1 (6 bases). Germline V gene data show CDR1 as SGHNT and CDR2 as YYREEE (reference sequence). The V and J ends lost 2 bases and 3 bases respectively, with 11 bases between them. The CDR3 is 14 residues long. This CDR3 is CASSFGTRKETQYF. In nucleotides, the CDR3 is TGTGCCAGCAGCTTCGGGACACGAAAAGAGACCCAGTACTTC. Drawing the rest from reference TRBV5-4 and TRBJ2-5, the complete variable domain is ETGVTQSPTHLIKTRGQQVTLRCSSQSGHNTVSWYQQALGQGPQFIFQYYREEENGRGNFPPRFSGLQFPNYSSELNVNALELDDSALYLCASSFGTRKETQYFGPGTRLLVL.

This chain uses TRBV27 with TRBJ2-6; no reliable D call. Per germline, CDR1 MNHEY and CDR2 SMNVEV (reference sequence). The germline V and J ends were trimmed by 7 bases and 0 bases, with 10 bases remaining between them. This CDR3 is 15 amino acids long. The CDR3 coding sequence is TGTGCCAGCACCGCGTACAGCTCTGGGGCCAACGTCCTGACTTTC. This translates into CASTAYSSGANVLTF.

This clonotype appeared once. This chain uses TRBV7-3 with TRBJ2-6; 8 nucleotides match TRBD1. Germline trimming cut 3 bases from V and 2 bases from J; bases unmatched to any gene: 9. The length of the CDR3 is 18 residues. Germline V gives CDR1 SGHTA, CDR2 FQGTGA. In nucleotides, the CDR3 is TGTGCCAGCAGCTTCATACCGACAGGGGTGACTGGGGCCAACGTCCTGACTTTC. It translates to CASSFIPTGVTGANVLTF.

This clonotype has just a few counts. The rearrangement joins TRBV5-1 to TRBJ1-2, with a weak D call TRBD1 (5 bases). With 6 bases removed from V and 2 bases from J, the gap between germline ends came to 11 bases. CDR3 size: 13 residues. Looked up from germline, CDR1 is SGHRS and CDR2 is YFSETQ. The CDR3 region is CASNPGGNYGYTF. The CDR3 DNA is TGCGCCAGCAACCCGGGGGGAAACTATGGCTACACCTTC.

The chain links TRBV24-1 to TRBJ2-1, with 12 bases fitting TRBD2. Germline V gene sequence: CDR1 KGHDR, CDR2 SFDVKD. This CDR3 region has 15 residues. V was pared by 3 bases and J by 10 bases, with 6 bases of the junction left unmatched. This chain's CDR3 is CATSDTTSGRGEQFF. As DNA, the CDR3 is TGTGCCACCAGTGATACGACTAGCGGGAGAGGCGAGCAGTTCTTC.

This clonotype was observed once. The genes are TRBV29-1 and TRBJ1-3; D is uncertain. The ends were cut back, 0 bases at V and 2 bases at J, with 5 bases in the middle. This CDR3 region has 13 residues. CDR1 is SQVTM, CDR2 ANQGSEA, per germline. CDR3 DNA: TGCAGCGTTGAAGATGGGACTGGAAACACCATATATTTT. Translation gives CSVEDGTGNTIYF. Complete variable domain (other parts from reference TRBV29-1 and TRBJ1-3): SAVISQKPSRDICQRGTSLTIQCQVDSQVTMMFWYRQQPGQSLTLIATANQGSEATYESGFVIDKFPISRPNLTFSTLTVSNMSPEDSSIYLCSVEDGTGNTIYFGEGSWLTVV.

This chain uses TRBV29-1 with TRBJ1-2; the match to TRBD1 covers 7 bases. This CDR3 has 14 residues. After removal of 4 bases from V and 4 bases from J, the junction contained 9 bases not matched to a gene. Per the germline V gene, CDR1 is SQVTM and CDR2 is ANQGSEA. CDR3 sequence: CSVAELRGSYGYTF. In DNA form, the CDR3 reads TGCAGCGTTGCTGAACTCAGGGGGTCCTATGGCTACACCTTC.

The CDR3 DNA reads as TGCAGTGTCCCCAGGGATACGCAGTATTTT. Translating it yields CSVPRDTQYF. This chain uses TRBV20-1 with TRBJ2-3; D gene uncertain. Per germline, CDR1 DFQATT and CDR2 SNEGSKA (reference sequence). With 7 bases removed from V and 6 bases from J, the gap between germline ends came to 8 bases. This CDR3 contains 10 residues.

This chain links TRBV15 with TRBJ1-3; no reliable D call. This CDR3 has 15 amino acids. CDR1 LNHNV and CDR2 YYDKDF come from the germline V gene (reference sequence). The ends were cut back, 0 bases at V and 0 bases at J, with 6 bases in the middle. CDR3 DNA: TGTGCCACCAGCAGAGATGCCCTCTCTGGAAACACCATATATTTT. Amino acids: CATSRDALSGNTIYF.